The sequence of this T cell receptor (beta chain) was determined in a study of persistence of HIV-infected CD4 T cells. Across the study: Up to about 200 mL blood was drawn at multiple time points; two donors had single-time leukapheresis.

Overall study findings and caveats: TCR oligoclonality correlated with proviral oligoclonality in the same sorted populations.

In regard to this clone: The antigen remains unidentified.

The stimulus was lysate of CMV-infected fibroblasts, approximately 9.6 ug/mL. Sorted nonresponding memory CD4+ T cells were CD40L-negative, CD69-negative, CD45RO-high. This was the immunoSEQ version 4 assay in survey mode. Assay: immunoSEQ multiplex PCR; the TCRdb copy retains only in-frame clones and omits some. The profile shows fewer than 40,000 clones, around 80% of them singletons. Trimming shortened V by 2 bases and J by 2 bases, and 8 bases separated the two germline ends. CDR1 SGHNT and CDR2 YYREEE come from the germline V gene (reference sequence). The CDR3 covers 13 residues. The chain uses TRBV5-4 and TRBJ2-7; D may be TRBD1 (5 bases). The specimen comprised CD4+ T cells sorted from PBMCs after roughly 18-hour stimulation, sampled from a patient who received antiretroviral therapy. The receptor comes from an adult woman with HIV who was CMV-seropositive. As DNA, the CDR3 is TGTGCCAGCAGCTTTCAGGGCCCCTACGAGCAGTACTTC. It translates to CASSFQGPYEQYF.